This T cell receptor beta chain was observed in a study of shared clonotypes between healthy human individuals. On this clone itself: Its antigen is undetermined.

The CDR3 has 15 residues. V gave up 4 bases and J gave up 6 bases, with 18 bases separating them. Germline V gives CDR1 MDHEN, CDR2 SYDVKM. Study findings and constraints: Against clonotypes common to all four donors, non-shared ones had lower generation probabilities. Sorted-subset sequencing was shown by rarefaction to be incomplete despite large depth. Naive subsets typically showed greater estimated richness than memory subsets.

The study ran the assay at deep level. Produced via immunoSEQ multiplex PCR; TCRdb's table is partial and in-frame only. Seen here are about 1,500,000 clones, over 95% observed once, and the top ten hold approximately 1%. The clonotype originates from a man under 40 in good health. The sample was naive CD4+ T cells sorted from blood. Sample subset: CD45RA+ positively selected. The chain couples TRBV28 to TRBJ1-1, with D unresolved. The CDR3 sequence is CASSSPGLKAAEAFF. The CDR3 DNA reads TGTGCCAGCAGTTCCCCCGGTCTGAAGGCCGCTGAAGCTTTCTTT.